This paragraph covers one T cell receptor (beta chain) sequence. The protocol was immunoSEQ multiplex PCR, while the TCRdb copy is restricted to in-frame clones and leaves out a portion. The sample holds 150,000 to 200,000 clones; around nine tenths are singletons and the top ten take about 0.6%. The CDR3 spans 14 residues. With 4 bases clipped from V and 6 bases from J, the junction kept 5 bases outside the gene matches. Germline-derived CDR1 and CDR2 are SGHAT and FQNNGV. Patients of the Seattle cohort, enrolled during active infection, were followed longitudinally. The data originate from a study of blood T cell repertoires in COVID-19. Looking at the study overall: Sample material is recorded as cDNA or gDNA derived from T cells, B-cell-depleted T cells, or PBMCs.

This clonotype originated in a man aged 55 to 70 with COVID-19, enrolled during active disease. This chain connects TRBV11-2 to TRBJ1-2; 10 bases are shared with TRBD1. Sequencing was performed on peripheral blood. The chain's CDR3 is CASSSRQGADGYTF. The CDR3, as DNA: TGTGCCAGCAGCTCAAGACAGGGGGCAGATGGCTACACCTTC.